Presented here are 18 T cell receptor beta chains from one specimen sequenced in a study of Siglec-9 on CD8 T cells in melanoma. Clones were read by immunoSEQ multiplex PCR, and TCRdb kept only the in-frame ones, dropping some. The sample lists over 30,000 clones, 84% occurring once. Material: Siglec-9- CD8+ T cells sorted from blood. The receptor source for this set is a human donor in good health.

The chain recombines TRBV7-9 with TRBJ2-1; 13 bases agree with TRBD2. Germline-derived CDR1 and CDR2 are SEHNR and FQNEAQ (reference sequence). This CDR3 comprises 16 residues. The ends lost 5 bases at V and 5 bases at J; junction bases unmatched: 6. The CDR3 DNA follows: TGTGCCAGCAGCCTACTAGCGGGAGGGATCCACAATGAGCAGTTCTTC. It encodes CASSLLAGGIHNEQFF.

CDR3 in amino acids: CASSLAAGAYNEQFF. CDR3 DNA: TGTGCCAGCAGCTTAGCGGCGGGAGCGTACAATGAGCAGTTCTTC. The V gene is TRBV7-3, the J gene TRBJ2-1; 7 bases fit TRBD2. Germline assignment: CDR1 SGHTA and CDR2 FQGTGA. The CDR3 spans 15 residues. With 2 bases clipped from V and 4 bases from J, the junction kept 5 bases outside the gene matches.

V gene TRBV7-2 combines with J gene TRBJ2-7; 13 bases line up with TRBD2. Germline V lookup: CDR1 SGHTA, CDR2 FQGNSA. J was trimmed by 4 bases and V by 1 base; bases with no gene match: 4. The CDR3 is made up of 16 amino acids. The DNA for the CDR3 is TGTGCCAGCAGCTTAGGACTAGCGGGAGGAAGGTACGAGCAGTACTTC. This encodes CASSLGLAGGRYEQYF.

This clone was recorded only once. The chain recombines TRBV28 with TRBJ2-7, with 12 bases aligning to TRBD2. The germline gives CDR1 MDHEN, CDR2 SYDVKM. This CDR3 region has 19 residues. V gave up 6 bases and J gave up 0 bases; unmatched junction bases: 15. Written as DNA, the CDR3 is TGTGCCAGCAGCTATAATCCGGGACTAGCGGGCTGGAGCTCCTACGAGCAGTACTTC. It codes for CASSYNPGLAGWSSYEQYF.

V usage is TRBV19 and J usage is TRBJ2-1; D is perhaps TRBD1 or TRBD2 (5 bases each). The CDR3 totals 13 residues. The ends were cut back, 5 bases at V and 6 bases at J, with 11 bases in the middle. Per the germline V gene, CDR1 is LNHDA and CDR2 is SQIVND (reference sequence). The CDR3 region has the DNA TGTGCCAGTAGTGCGTATGGGGGCAATGAGCAGTTCTTC. It yields the protein CASSAYGGNEQFF. Combining the CDR3 with reference TRBV19 and TRBJ2-1 gives the whole variable domain DGGITQSPKYLFRKEGQNVTLSCEQNLNHDAMYWYRQDPGQGLRLIYYSQIVNDFQKGDIAEGYSVSREKKESFPLTVTSAQKNPTAFYLCASSAYGGNEQFFGPGTRLTVL.

V gene TRBV28 combines with J gene TRBJ2-3; weak D call: TRBD1 (5 bases). This CDR3 has 17 amino acids. Trimming removed 5 bases at V and 0 bases at J, with 18 bases between. Germline V gene data show CDR1 as MDHEN and CDR2 as SYDVKM. CDR3 residues: CASSDSLTEVSTDTQYF. CDR3 nucleotide sequence: TGTGCCAGCAGTGACTCCCTGACAGAGGTTAGCACAGATACGCAGTATTTT.

V and J are TRBV6-1 and TRBJ1-1; no clear D gene. This CDR3 contains 16 residues. Per the germline V gene, CDR1 is MNHNS and CDR2 is SASEGT. V lost 0 bases to trimming and J lost 0 bases, with 11 bases between them. CDR3 bases: TGTGCCAGCAGTGAAGCCTCCCATATCCTGAACACTGAAGCTTTCTTT. Translation gives CASSEASHILNTEAFF.

The chain combines TRBV28 with TRBJ2-1; 10 bases are a match to TRBD2. Looked up from germline, CDR1 is MDHEN and CDR2 is SYDVKM. The CDR3 covers 15 residues. Germline trimming cut 5 bases from V and 8 bases from J; bases unmatched to any gene: 9. CDR3 bases: TGTGCCAGCAGTCTCGTCCGACTAGCGGGTCATGAGCAGTTCTTC. This encodes CASSLVRLAGHEQFF.

The chain employs TRBV11-2 and TRBJ2-1; no clear D gene. V was trimmed by 4 bases and J by 10 bases, leaving 8 bases between them. The CDR3 has 11 amino acids. CDR1 SGHAT and CDR2 FQNNGV come from the germline V gene. The CDR3 here is CASSYGKEQFF. As DNA, the CDR3 is TGTGCCAGCAGCTACGGCAAAGAGCAGTTCTTC.

The chain recombines TRBV6-5 with TRBJ2-5; no firm D call. The CDR3 extends over 12 amino acids. CDR1 is MNHEY, CDR2 SVGAGI, per germline. Deletions cut 8 bases from V and 0 bases from J, with 7 bases between. The CDR3 DNA is TGTGCCAGCGGGCCGAACCAAGAGACCCAGTACTTC. Amino acid sequence: CASGPNQETQYF.

V gene TRBV13 combines with J gene TRBJ2-4; no clear D. The CDR3 has 16 amino acids. Germline V gives CDR1 PRHDT, CDR2 FYEKMQ (reference sequence). V was cut by 3 bases and J by 0 bases, with 12 bases left in between. The CDR3 loop is CASSFGLRTAKNIQYF. The CDR3 DNA reads as TGTGCCAGCAGCTTCGGCCTTCGGACAGCCAAAAACATTCAGTACTTC.

This rearrangement joins TRBV12-5 to TRBJ2-7; D is undetermined. Germline CDR1 reads LGHNT; CDR2 reads FRNRAP. The CDR3 is made up of 13 amino acids. Trimming took 0 bases from V and 2 from J, leaving 5 bases between them. The CDR3, as DNA: TGTGCTAGTGGTTTGGTTGGGGCCTACGAGCAGTACTTC. Translating gives CASGLVGAYEQYF.

In this sample, this clone turned up once. J is TRBJ1-3 and V is TRBV15; D ambiguous. Deletions cut 1 base from V and 3 bases from J, with 13 bases between. CDR1 LNHNV and CDR2 YYDKDF come from the germline V gene (reference sequence). This CDR3 region has 16 residues. The CDR3 sequence: CATSRGTEGLGNTIYF. DNA for the CDR3: TGTGCCACCAGCAGAGGCACCGAGGGCCTTGGAAACACCATATATTTT.

V usage is TRBV7-9 and J usage is TRBJ1-1; 9 nucleotides match TRBD1. The germline gives CDR1 SEHNR, CDR2 FQNEAQ (reference sequence). V shed 7 bases, J shed 1 base, and the junction held 7 bases outside the gene matches. The CDR3 runs 15 residues. CDR3 region: CASKGQGFRNTEAFF. DNA for the CDR3: TGTGCCAGCAAAGGACAGGGGTTTCGGAACACTGAAGCTTTCTTT.

The gene calls are TRBV28 and TRBJ1-5, with D possibly being TRBD1 (6 bases). The CDR3 is made up of 15 amino acids. V lost 6 bases and J 0 bases, leaving 12 bases between the germline ends. Germline-derived CDR1 and CDR2 are MDHEN and SYDVKM. The CDR3 region has the DNA TGTGCCAGCAGACGGCAGGGGAATAGCAATCAGCCCCAGCATTTT. Protein: CASRRQGNSNQPQHF.

In nucleotides, the CDR3 is TGTGCCAGCAGTGAAGCAGGTCCAGGGGGTCGGACAGATACGCAGTATTTT. Its protein is CASSEAGPGGRTDTQYF. The V and J genes are TRBV2 and TRBJ2-3; TRBD1 matches at 7 bases. Germline loops: CDR1 SNHLY, CDR2 FYNNEI. V trimming: 0 bases; J trimming: 3 bases; junction bases outside the gene matches: 9. The CDR3 sequence is 17 residues long.

The rearrangement links TRBV19 to TRBJ2-1; 10 bases line up with TRBD1. After removal of 4 bases from V and 0 bases from J, the junction contained 15 bases not matched to a gene. Germline loops: CDR1 LNHDA, CDR2 SQIVND (reference sequence). The CDR3 consists of 20 residues. The CDR3 nucleotides read TGTGCCAGTAGTAAGCTGCCTCCGGGACAGGGGCGTAGCTCCTACAATGAGCAGTTCTTC. This gives the protein CASSKLPPGQGRSSYNEQFF.

The chain carries TRBV25-1 and TRBJ2-1, with unresolved D. CDR1 is MGHDK and CDR2 is SYGVNS in the germline V gene. CDR3 size: 16 residues. The ends were cut back, 0 bases at V and 1 base at J, with 10 bases in the middle. The CDR3 coding sequence is TGTGCCAGCAGTGAATATGGGTTCGGTTCCTACAATGAGCAGTTCTTC. Its translation: CASSEYGFGSYNEQFF.